This record looks at one T cell receptor (beta chain) sequence and its context. Its specificity is unknown. The sample comes from a study of OX40 agonist ivuxolimab in advanced cancers. For the study at large: Partial responses were achieved by three patients, of whom one had hepatocellular carcinoma and two had cutaneous melanoma.

General study points: Expanded clones were, on average, more numerous in CD8+ T cells than in CD4+.

Sequenced by immunoSEQ multiplex PCR; TCRdb stores in-frame clones only, minus some. The sample carries about 19,000 clones, 83% recorded once. The V segment lost 10 bases and the J segment 1 base; nucleotides outside the gene matches: 4. Germline CDR1 and CDR2: MNHEY and SVGAGI. The CDR3 length is 12 residues. This TCR was recovered from an adult with an advanced solid tumor such as melanoma, head and neck, liver or kidney cancer. The sequencing used CD4+ or CD8+ T cells sorted from blood, collected in a trial of the OX40 agonist ivuxolimab. The chain carries TRBV6-5 and TRBJ2-7; 7 positions match TRBD1. The CDR3 protein is CATSGQSYEQYF. CDR3 nucleotide sequence: TGTGCCACCTCGGGACAGTCCTACGAGCAGTACTTC.